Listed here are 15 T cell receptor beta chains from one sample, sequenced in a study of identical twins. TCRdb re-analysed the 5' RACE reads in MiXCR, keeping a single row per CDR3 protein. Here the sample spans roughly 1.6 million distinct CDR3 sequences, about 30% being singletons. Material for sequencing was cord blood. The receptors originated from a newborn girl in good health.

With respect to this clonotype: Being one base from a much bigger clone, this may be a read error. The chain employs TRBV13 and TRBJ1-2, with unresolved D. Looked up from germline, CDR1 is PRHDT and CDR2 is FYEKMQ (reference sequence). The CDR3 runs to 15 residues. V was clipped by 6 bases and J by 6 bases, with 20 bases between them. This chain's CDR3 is CASSSFPVWSHGYTF. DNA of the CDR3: TGTGCCAGCAGTTCTTTTCCGGTTTGGTCCCATGGCTACACCTTC. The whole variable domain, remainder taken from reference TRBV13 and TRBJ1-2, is AAGVIQSPRHLIKEKRETATLKCYPIPRHDTVYWYQQGPGQDPQFLISFYEKMQSDKGSIPDRFSAQQFSDYHSELNMSSLELGDSALYFCASSSFPVWSHGYTFGSGTRLTVV.

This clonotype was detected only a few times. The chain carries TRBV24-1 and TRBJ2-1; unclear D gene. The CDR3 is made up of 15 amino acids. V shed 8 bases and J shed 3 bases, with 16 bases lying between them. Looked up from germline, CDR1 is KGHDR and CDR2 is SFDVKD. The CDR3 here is CATIRRWYIYNEQFF. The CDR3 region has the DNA TGTGCCACCATCCGGAGATGGTATATCTACAATGAGCAGTTCTTC.

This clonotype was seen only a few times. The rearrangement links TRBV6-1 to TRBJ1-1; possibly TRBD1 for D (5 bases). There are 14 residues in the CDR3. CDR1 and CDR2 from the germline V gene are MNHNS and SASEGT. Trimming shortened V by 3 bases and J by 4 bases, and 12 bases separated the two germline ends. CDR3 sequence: CASSDQGRGTEAFF. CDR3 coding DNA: TGTGCCAGCAGTGACCAGGGTCGGGGCACTGAAGCTTTCTTT.

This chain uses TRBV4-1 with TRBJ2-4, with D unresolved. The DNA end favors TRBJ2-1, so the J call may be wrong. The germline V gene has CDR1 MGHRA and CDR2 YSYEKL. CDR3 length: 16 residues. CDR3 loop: CASNWWVGMNANEQFF. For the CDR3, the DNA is TGCGCCAGCAATTGGTGGGTAGGGATGAACGCCAATGAGCAGTTCTTC.

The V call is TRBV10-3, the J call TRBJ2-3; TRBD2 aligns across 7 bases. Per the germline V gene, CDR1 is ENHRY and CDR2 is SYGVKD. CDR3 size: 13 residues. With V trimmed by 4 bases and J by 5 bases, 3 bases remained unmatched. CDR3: CAISGTRRDTQYF. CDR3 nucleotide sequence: TGTGCCATCAGTGGGACTAGGAGAGATACGCAGTATTTT.

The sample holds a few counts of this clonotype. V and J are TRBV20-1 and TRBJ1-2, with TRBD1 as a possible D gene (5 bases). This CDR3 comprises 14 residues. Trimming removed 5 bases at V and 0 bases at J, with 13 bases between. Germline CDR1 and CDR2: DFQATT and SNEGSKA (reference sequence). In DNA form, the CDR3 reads TGCAGTGCTCTTAGGACACGAGCTAACTATGGCTACACCTTC. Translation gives CSALRTRANYGYTF.

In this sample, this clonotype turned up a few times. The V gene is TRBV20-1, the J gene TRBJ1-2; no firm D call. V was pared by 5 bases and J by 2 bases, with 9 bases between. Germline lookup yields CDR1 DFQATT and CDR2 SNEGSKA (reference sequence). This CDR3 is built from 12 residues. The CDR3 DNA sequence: TGCAGTGCTCCCTCCGGGAACTATGGCTACACCTTC. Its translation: CSAPSGNYGYTF.

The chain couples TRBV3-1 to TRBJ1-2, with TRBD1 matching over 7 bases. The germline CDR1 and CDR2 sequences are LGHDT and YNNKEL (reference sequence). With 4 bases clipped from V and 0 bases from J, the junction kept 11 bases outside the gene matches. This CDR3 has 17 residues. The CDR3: CASSRTGDPLTNYGYTF. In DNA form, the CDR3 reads TGTGCCAGCAGCCGCACAGGGGACCCTCTAACTAACTATGGCTACACCTTC.

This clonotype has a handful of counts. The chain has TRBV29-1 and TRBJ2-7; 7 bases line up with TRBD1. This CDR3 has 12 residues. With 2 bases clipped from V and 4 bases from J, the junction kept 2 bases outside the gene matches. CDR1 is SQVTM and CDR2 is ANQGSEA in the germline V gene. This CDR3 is CSVETGVYEQYF. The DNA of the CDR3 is TGCAGCGTTGAAACAGGGGTTTACGAGCAGTACTTC.

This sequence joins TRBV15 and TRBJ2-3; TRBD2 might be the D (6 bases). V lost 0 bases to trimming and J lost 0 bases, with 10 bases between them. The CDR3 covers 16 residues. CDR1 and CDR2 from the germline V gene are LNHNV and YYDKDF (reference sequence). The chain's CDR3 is CATSRDKGTSTDTQYF. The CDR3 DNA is TGTGCCACCAGCAGAGATAAGGGGACTAGCACAGATACGCAGTATTTT.

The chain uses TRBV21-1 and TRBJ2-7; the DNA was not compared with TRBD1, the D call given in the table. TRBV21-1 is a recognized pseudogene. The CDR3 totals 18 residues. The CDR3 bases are TGTGCCAGCAGCAAAATCGGGATTCGACAGGGTGGCTCCTACGAGCAGTACTTC. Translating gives CASSKIGIRQGGSYEQYF.

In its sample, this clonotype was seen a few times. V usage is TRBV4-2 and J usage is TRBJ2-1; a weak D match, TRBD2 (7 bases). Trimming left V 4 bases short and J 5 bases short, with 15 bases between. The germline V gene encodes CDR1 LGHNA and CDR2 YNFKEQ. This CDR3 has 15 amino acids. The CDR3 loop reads CASSLGGEGHNEQFF. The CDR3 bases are TGTGCCAGCAGCCTAGGGGGGGAGGGCCACAATGAGCAGTTCTTC.

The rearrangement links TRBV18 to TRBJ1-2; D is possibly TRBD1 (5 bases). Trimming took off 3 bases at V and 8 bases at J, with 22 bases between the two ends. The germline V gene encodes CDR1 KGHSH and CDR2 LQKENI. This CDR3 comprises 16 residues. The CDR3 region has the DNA TGTGCCAGCTCACCCTCTGATGATCAGGGAGTGAGCGGCTACACCTTC. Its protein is CASSPSDDQGVSGYTF.

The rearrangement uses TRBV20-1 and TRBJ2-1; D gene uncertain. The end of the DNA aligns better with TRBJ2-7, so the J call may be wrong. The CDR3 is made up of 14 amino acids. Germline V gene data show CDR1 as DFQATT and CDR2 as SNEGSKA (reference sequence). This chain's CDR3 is CSASSHVSYNEQYF. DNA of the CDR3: TGCAGTGCTAGTTCACATGTCTCCTACAATGAGCAGTACTTC.

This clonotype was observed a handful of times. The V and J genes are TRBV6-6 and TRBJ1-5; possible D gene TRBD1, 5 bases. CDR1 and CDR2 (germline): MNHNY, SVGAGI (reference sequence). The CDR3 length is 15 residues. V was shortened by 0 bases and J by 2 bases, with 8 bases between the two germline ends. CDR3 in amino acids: CASSYSVGGNQPQHF. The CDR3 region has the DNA TGTGCCAGCAGTTACTCCGTGGGGGGCAATCAGCCCCAGCATTTT.